This TCR beta chain is drawn from a study of shared clonotypes between healthy human individuals. This CDR3 is 14 amino acids long. Germline CDR1 reads MDHEN; CDR2 reads SYDVKM. The ends lost 5 bases at V and 8 bases at J; junction bases unmatched: 8. TCRdb keeps only in-frame clones here, not all; method: immunoSEQ multiplex PCR. Among 1,500,000 or so clones listed, 95% to 97% were seen once. The V and J genes are TRBV28 and TRBJ2-1; 8 bases line up with TRBD2. The source of this sequence is a man aged 25 to 45 in good health. Sequencing was performed on naive CD4+ T cells sorted from blood. Subset here: CD45RA+ positively selected. The CDR3 loop reads CASSPAGDRDEQFF. The CDR3 region has the DNA TGTGCCAGCAGTCCAGCGGGAGATAGGGATGAGCAGTTCTTC.